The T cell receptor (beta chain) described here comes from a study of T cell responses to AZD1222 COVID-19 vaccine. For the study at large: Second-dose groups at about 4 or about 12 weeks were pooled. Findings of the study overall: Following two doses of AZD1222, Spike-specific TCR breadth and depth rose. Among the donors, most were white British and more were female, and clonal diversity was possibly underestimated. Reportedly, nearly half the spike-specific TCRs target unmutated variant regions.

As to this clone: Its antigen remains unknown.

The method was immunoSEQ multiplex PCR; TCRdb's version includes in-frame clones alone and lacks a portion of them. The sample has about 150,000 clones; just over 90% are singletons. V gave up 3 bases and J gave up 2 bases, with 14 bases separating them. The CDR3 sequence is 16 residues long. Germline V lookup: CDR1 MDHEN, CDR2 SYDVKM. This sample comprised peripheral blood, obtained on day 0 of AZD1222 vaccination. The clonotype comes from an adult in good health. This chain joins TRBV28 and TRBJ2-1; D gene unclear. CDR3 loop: CASSFLSQSTYNEQFF. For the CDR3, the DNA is TGTGCCAGCAGTTTTTTAAGCCAATCTACCTACAATGAGCAGTTCTTC. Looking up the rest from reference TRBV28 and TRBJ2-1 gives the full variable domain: DVKVTQSSRYLVKRTGEKVFLECVQDMDHENMFWYRQDPGLGLRLIYFSYDVKMKEKGDIPEGYSVSREKKERFSLILESASTNQTSMYLCASSFLSQSTYNEQFFGPGTRLTVL.